This TCR beta chain was observed in a study of blood T cell repertoires in COVID-19 (dated by TCRdb to about 2020). Notes on the research overall: Samples from collaborators originated in the United States, Italy and Spain and spanned both the acute and convalescent phases of COVID-19. The prospective study material was composed of cDNA or gDNA derived from T cells, B-cell-depleted T cells, or PBMCs. Subjects who had been exposed to COVID-19, were actively infected with it, or had recovered from it provided the deeply sampled blood TCRbeta repertoires that made up the dataset. The repertoires were made available in a free public database intended to serve as a resource for research on the immune response to SARS-CoV-2. The samples were drawn from the first 160 participants of the ongoing ImmuneRACE study and from 1,254 subjects provided by 6 global collaborators. A de-identified subject ID, COVID-19 status, age in years and sex were almost always included in the sample metadata. Where available, HLA class I and class II types were taken from metadata supplied by the sample provider and were not determined by assay-based typing.

Findings and caveats that apply to the study as a whole: How much clinical and demographic metadata was included differed by source and by participant, and the metadata was provided uncurated.

Whole blood was collected in K2EDTA tubes by collaborating institutions according to the institutions' own protocols. Collaborator samples were shipped for TCRbeta analysis as frozen whole blood, isolated PBMCs, or DNA extracted from either sample type. Comment on this clone: The specificity of this receptor is unknown. Per-base quality was not reported, and no clone a single base away is much larger than it.

TCRbeta CDR3 regions were amplified from genomic DNA using the immunoSEQ Assay, a bias-controlled multiplex PCR. In the paper's pipeline: The number of nucleated cells in each sample was estimated from the amplification of reference gene primers within the assay. To quantify the absolute abundance of each unique TCRbeta CDR3 rearrangement, sequence reads were collapsed and filtered. For each sample, productive Simpson clonality was calculated as the square root of Simpson's diversity index across productive rearrangements. TCRdb mirrors the immuneACCESS table, restricted to in-frame sequences. Some clones are absent from its copies; in checked studies, under half trace to an unresolved V gene, and the reason for the others is unknown. D and trimming were read from the DNA, whereas the V and J calls and clone size are those reported in that table. The sample table holds 130,000 to 150,000 clones, of which approximately 84% were seen once. The leading ten clones occupy just under 2% of the sample.

V is pruned by 5 bases and J by 10 bases, leaving 10 bases of the junction without a gene match. Per the germline V gene (reference sequence), MNHNY is the CDR1 and SVGAGI is the CDR2. The CDR3 contains 13 residues, cysteine and phenylalanine counted. Only the CDR3 portion is preserved as DNA: 39 bases, with reading frame beginning at the first base. The receptor's source is a woman aged 60-70 years with acute or convalescent COVID-19. The V and J genes are TRBV6-6 and TRBJ1-1, with TRBD1 matching 7 junction bases. The specimen was peripheral blood. CDR3 reads: CASSTYRGTGAFF. The base sequence is TGTGCCAGCAGTACGTACAGGGGAACGGGAGCTTTCTTT.